One sample yielded the 26 T cell receptor beta chains listed below, sequenced in a study of T cell responses to AZD1222 COVID-19 vaccine. The repertoire was sequenced with immunoSEQ multiplex PCR; TCRdb's copy has only in-frame clones and lacks some. The sample holds 150,000 or so clones; about 88% are singletons and the top ten take 1.5% to 2%. The specimen was peripheral blood, collected on day 0 of AZD1222 vaccination. All receptors come from an adult in good health.

This chain uses TRBV6-2 or TRBV6-3 with TRBJ1-4, with D possibly TRBD1 on 5 matching bases. Germline-derived CDR1 and CDR2 are MNHEY and SVGEGT. This CDR3 is built from 14 residues. Trimming removed 2 bases from V and 7 bases from J, with 11 bases in between. The CDR3: CASSYGGTVEKLFF. In nucleotides, the CDR3 is TGTGCCAGCAGTTACGGAGGGACCGTTGAAAAACTGTTTTTT.

The chain has TRBV4-2 and TRBJ1-2, with D maybe TRBD1 (5 bases). Germline V gene sequence: CDR1 LGHNA, CDR2 YNFKEQ. V gave up 0 bases and J gave up 2 bases, with 10 bases separating them. The CDR3 consists of 15 residues. The DNA of the CDR3 is TGTGCCAGCAGCCAAGAAGGCGACAGCAACTATGGCTACACCTTC. Translation: CASSQEGDSNYGYTF.

The chain joins TRBV5-4 to TRBJ1-4; the D is unclear. The CDR3 spans 15 residues. Germline V CDR1 and CDR2: SGHNT, YYREEE (reference sequence). V shed 1 base and J shed 4 bases, with 11 bases lying between them. The CDR3 DNA reads TGTGCCAGCAGCTTGCCAGGACCCAGTAATGAAAAACTGTTTTTT. It specifies CASSLPGPSNEKLFF. Full variable domain (missing parts from reference TRBV5-4 and TRBJ1-4): ETGVTQSPTHLIKTRGQQVTLRCSSQSGHNTVSWYQQALGQGPQFIFQYYREEENGRGNFPPRFSGLQFPNYSSELNVNALELDDSALYLCASSLPGPSNEKLFFGSGTQLSVL.

This chain links TRBV5-1 with TRBJ1-1; maybe TRBD1 (6 bases). CDR3 length: 16 residues. Germline values: CDR1 SGHRS, CDR2 YFSETQ. The germline V and J ends were trimmed by 4 bases and 1 base, with 17 bases remaining between them. CDR3 sequence reads: CASSPPDQGPNTEAFF. CDR3 in DNA: TGCGCCAGCAGCCCCCCCGATCAGGGGCCGAACACTGAAGCTTTCTTT.

This chain uses TRBV28 with TRBJ1-5; D is undetermined. This CDR3 has 15 amino acids. The V and J ends lost 8 bases and 7 bases respectively, with 21 bases between them. Germline V gene lookup returns CDR1 MDHEN and CDR2 SYDVKM. The CDR3 sequence: CASSSDRRGKQPQHF. Here the CDR3 DNA reads TGTGCCAGCTCATCCGATCGCCGGGGTAAGCAGCCCCAGCATTTT.

DNA of the CDR3: TGCGCCAGCAGCTTGGAGAGTTACAACTACGAGCAGTACTTC. This sequence encodes CASSLESYNYEQYF. The rearrangement joins TRBV5-1 to TRBJ2-7, with D unclear. This CDR3 is built from 14 residues. In germline, CDR1 is SGHRS, CDR2 YFSETQ. V lost 0 bases and J lost 3, with 10 bases in between.

The rearrangement uses TRBV5-4 and TRBJ2-5; weak D call: TRBD2 (5 bases). The length of the CDR3 is 15 residues. Trimming pared 4 bases from V and 2 bases from J, leaving 15 bases between. The V gene's germline CDR1 is SGHNT and CDR2 YYREEE (reference sequence). The CDR3 loop reads CASSRSGGIQETQYF. The CDR3 region has the DNA TGTGCCAGCAGCCGGAGTGGAGGAATACAAGAGACCCAGTACTTC.

The chain has TRBV7-9 and TRBJ1-2, with no clear D. Germline CDR1 is SEHNR and CDR2 is FQNEAQ (reference sequence). The CDR3 has 14 amino acids. The V gene lost 3 bases and the J gene lost 0 bases, with 8 bases spanning the gap. In DNA form, the CDR3 reads TGTGCCAGCAGCTTCGCGACGTCTAACTATGGCTACACCTTC. Protein sequence: CASSFATSNYGYTF.

This chain uses TRBV3-1 (or the pseudogene TRBV3-2) with TRBJ2-7; 8 bases fit TRBD2. V gave up 1 base and J gave up 3 bases; unmatched junction bases: 5. The germline V gene encodes CDR1 LGHDT and CDR2 YNNKEL (reference sequence). This CDR3 has 15 amino acids. CDR3 sequence reads: CASSQARGGLYEQYF. CDR3 DNA sequence: TGTGCCAGCAGCCAAGCTCGGGGGGGCCTCTACGAGCAGTACTTC.

To note about this clone: The same CDR3 is also encoded by other DNA sequences in this sample. The CDR3 DNA follows: TGTGCCAGCAGCTTGGCCCGAGGGAACACTGAAGCTTTCTTT. This translates into CASSLARGNTEAFF. The V call is TRBV5-4, the J call TRBJ1-1, with D uncertain. This CDR3 region has 14 residues. Germline CDR1 is SGHNT and CDR2 is YYREEE (reference sequence). V gave up 0 bases and J gave up 1 base, with 7 bases separating them.

The chain combines TRBV3-1 (or the pseudogene TRBV3-2) with TRBJ2-1, with 7 bases that match TRBD2. Germline CDR1 is LGHDT and CDR2 is YNNKEL (reference sequence). V was clipped by 4 bases and J by 0 bases; unmatched bases: 6. CDR3 size: 16 residues. CDR3 in amino acids: CASSPRERGSYNEQFF. CDR3 bases: TGTGCCAGCAGCCCCAGGGAGCGGGGCTCCTACAATGAGCAGTTCTTC.

The V call is TRBV5-1, the J call TRBJ2-1; D unclear. The CDR3 extends over 15 amino acids. Trimming left V 3 bases short and J 0 bases short, with 10 bases between. CDR1 and CDR2 (germline): SGHRS, YFSETQ. The DNA for the CDR3 is TGCGCCAGCAGCTCGATTGGGGACTCCTACAATGAGCAGTTCTTC. This codes for CASSSIGDSYNEQFF.

V and J are TRBV3-1 (or the pseudogene TRBV3-2) and TRBJ2-7; no clear D. Per germline, CDR1 LGHDT and CDR2 YNNKEL (reference sequence). Trimming shortened V by 1 base and J by 1 base, and 2 bases separated the two germline ends. The CDR3 length is 12 residues. The CDR3 here is CASSQGSYEQYF. CDR3 nucleotide sequence: TGTGCCAGCAGCCAAGGATCCTACGAGCAGTACTTC.

J is TRBJ2-7 and V is TRBV5-4, with 10 bases matching TRBD1. The CDR3 length is 15 residues. Germline assignment: CDR1 SGHNT and CDR2 YYREEE (reference sequence). The V segment lost 2 bases and the J segment 1 base; nucleotides outside the gene matches: 3. The CDR3 sequence: CASSLPDRGSYEQYF. DNA of the CDR3: TGTGCCAGCAGCTTACCGGACAGGGGGTCCTACGAGCAGTACTTC.

The chain has TRBV3-1 (or the pseudogene TRBV3-2) and TRBJ2-5; 9 bases are shared with TRBD1. After removal of 1 base from V and 5 bases from J, the junction contained 5 bases not matched to a gene. The CDR3 extends over 15 amino acids. Germline lookup yields CDR1 LGHDT and CDR2 YNNKEL (reference sequence). The CDR3 bases are TGTGCCAGCAGCCAAGGACAGGGGGTACGGGAGACCCAGTACTTC. It specifies CASSQGQGVRETQYF.

The genes are TRBV7-2 and TRBJ2-1; 15 bases map to TRBD2. CDR1 SGHTA and CDR2 FQGNSA come from the germline V gene. J gave up 9 bases and V 4 bases, and 4 bases lay outside the gene matches. The length of the CDR3 is 15 residues. The CDR3 loop is CASSSGLAGGVEQFF. In DNA, the CDR3 is TGTGCCAGCAGCTCGGGACTAGCGGGAGGTGTTGAGCAGTTCTTC.

The chain links TRBV12-3 or TRBV12-4 to TRBJ1-2; TRBD1 is a possible D gene (6 bases). CDR3 length: 13 residues. V lost 0 bases, J lost 8 bases, and 10 bases lay in between. The CDR3 region is CASSLAQGYGYTF. CDR3 DNA sequence: TGTGCCAGCAGTTTAGCGCAGGGGTACGGCTACACCTTC.

The chain couples TRBV21-1 to TRBJ2-2; the table's D call TRBD2 went unverified against the DNA. TRBV21-1 has pseudogene status. This CDR3 contains 18 residues. CDR3 protein: CASSKESRKAVNTGELFF. CDR3 sequence (DNA): TGTGCCAGCAGCAAAGAGAGTAGAAAAGCGGTGAACACCGGGGAGCTGTTTTTT.

The chain links TRBV7-9 to TRBJ1-3; D perhaps matches TRBD1 (6 bases). V dropped 5 bases and J dropped 4 bases, with 15 bases sitting between them. CDR1 and CDR2 from the germline V gene are SEHNR and FQNEAQ (reference sequence). The CDR3 length is 15 residues. For the CDR3, the DNA is TGTGCCAGCAGCCCTAGGAGGACAGACGGAAACACCATATATTTT. This gives the protein CASSPRRTDGNTIYF. Filled out from reference TRBV7-9 and TRBJ1-3, the complete variable domain reads DTGVSQNPRHKITKRGQNVTFRCDPISEHNRLYWYRQTLGQGPEFLTYFQNEAQLEKSRLLSDRFSAERPKGSFSTLEIQRTEQGDSAMYLCASSPRRTDGNTIYFGEGSWLTVV.

The V call is TRBV4-2, the J call TRBJ1-2; D call uncertain. V dropped 1 base and J dropped 9 bases, with 18 bases sitting between them. The CDR3 is 15 residues long. CDR1 is LGHNA, CDR2 YNFKEQ, per germline. CDR3 protein: CASSQVGQTQSSYTF. The CDR3, as DNA: TGTGCCAGCAGCCAAGTCGGCCAGACCCAATCAAGCTACACCTTC.

The gene calls are TRBV2 and TRBJ1-5; 8 bases fit TRBD1. The CDR3 runs 15 residues. CDR1 is SNHLY and CDR2 is FYNNEI in the germline V gene. Losses at the gene ends were 9 bases for V and 4 bases for J; bases not matched to a gene: 11. CDR3 residues: CASSQGDLENQPQHF. DNA of the CDR3: TGTGCCAGTTCACAGGGGGATTTAGAAAATCAGCCCCAGCATTTT.

In this sample, this clone turned up a few times. The chain links TRBV7-6 to TRBJ1-1, with 7 nucleotides matching TRBD1. This CDR3 region has 16 residues. Germline V gene sequence: CDR1 SGHVS, CDR2 FNYEAQ. Trimming at V came to 5 bases and at J to 5 bases, leaving 14 bases not matched to a gene. CDR3 loop: CASSTRQGGGGTEAFF. CDR3 sequence (DNA): TGTGCCAGCAGCACACGACAGGGAGGAGGAGGGACTGAAGCTTTCTTT. Using reference TRBV7-6 and TRBJ1-1 for the parts outside the CDR3, the full variable domain is GAGVSQSPRYKVTKRGQDVALRCDPISGHVSLYWYRQALGQGPEFLTYFNYEAQQDKSGLPNDRFSAERPEGSISTLTIQRTEQRDSAMYRCASSTRQGGGGTEAFFGQGTRLTVV.

The chain uses TRBV28 and TRBJ1-2, with 7 bases that match TRBD1. The V gene end was trimmed by 3 bases and the J gene end by 1 base; junction bases not matched to a gene: 8. Germline V gives CDR1 MDHEN, CDR2 SYDVKM. CDR3 length equals 16 residues. This chain's CDR3 is CASSLGGTVLNYGYTF. The CDR3 DNA sequence: TGTGCCAGCAGTTTGGGGGGGACAGTGCTTAACTATGGCTACACCTTC.

The chain links TRBV5-1 to TRBJ1-3, with D hard to call. The germline gives CDR1 SGHRS, CDR2 YFSETQ. V was trimmed by 1 base and J by 0 bases, leaving 11 bases between them. This CDR3 is built from 16 residues. This chain's CDR3 is CASSLIERRSGNTIYF. CDR3 sequence (DNA): TGCGCCAGCAGCTTGATTGAGAGACGCTCTGGAAACACCATATATTTT.

CDR3 protein: CASSPNDPRYGYTF. The CDR3, as DNA: TGTGCCAGCAGCCCAAACGACCCGAGGTATGGCTACACCTTC. J is TRBJ1-2 and V is TRBV9; D ambiguous. V lost 4 bases and J 5 bases, leaving 15 bases between the germline ends. The CDR3 runs 14 residues. Germline V gene lookup returns CDR1 SGDLS and CDR2 YYNGEE.

The CDR3 DNA reads as TGTGCCAGCAGCCAAGGGGGCCACACTGAAGCTTTCTTT. Protein: CASSQGGHTEAFF. The chain is built from TRBV7-3 and TRBJ1-1; 7 positions match TRBD1. Germline V gene sequence: CDR1 SGHTA, CDR2 FQGTGA. V shed 5 bases and J 3 bases; nucleotides not matched to a gene: 3. The CDR3 has 13 amino acids.